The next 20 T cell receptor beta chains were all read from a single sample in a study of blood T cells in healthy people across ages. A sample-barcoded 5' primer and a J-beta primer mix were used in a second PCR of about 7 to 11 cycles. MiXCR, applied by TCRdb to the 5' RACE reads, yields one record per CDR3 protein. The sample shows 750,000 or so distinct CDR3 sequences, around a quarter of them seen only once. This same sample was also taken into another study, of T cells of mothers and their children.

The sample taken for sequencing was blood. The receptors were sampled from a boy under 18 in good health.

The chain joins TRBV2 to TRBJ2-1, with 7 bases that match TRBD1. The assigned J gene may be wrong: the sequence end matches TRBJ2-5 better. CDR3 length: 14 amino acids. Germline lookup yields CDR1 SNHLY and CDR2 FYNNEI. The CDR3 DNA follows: TGTGCCAGCAGTGAGTGGGGGACAGAAGAGACCCAGTACTTC. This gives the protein CASSEWGTEETQYF.

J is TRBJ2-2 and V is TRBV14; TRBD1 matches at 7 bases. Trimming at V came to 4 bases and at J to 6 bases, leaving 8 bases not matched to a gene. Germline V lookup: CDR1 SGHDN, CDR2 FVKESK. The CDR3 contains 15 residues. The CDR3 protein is CASSPGDSLAGELFF. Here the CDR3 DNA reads TGTGCCAGCAGCCCCGGGGACAGCTTGGCCGGGGAGCTGTTTTTT.

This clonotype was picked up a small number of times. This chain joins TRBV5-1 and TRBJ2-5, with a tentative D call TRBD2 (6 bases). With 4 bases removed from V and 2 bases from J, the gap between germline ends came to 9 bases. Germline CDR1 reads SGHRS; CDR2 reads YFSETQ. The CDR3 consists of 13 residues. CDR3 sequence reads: CASSGLQQETQYF. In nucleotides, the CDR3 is TGCGCCAGCAGCGGACTACAACAAGAGACCCAGTACTTC.

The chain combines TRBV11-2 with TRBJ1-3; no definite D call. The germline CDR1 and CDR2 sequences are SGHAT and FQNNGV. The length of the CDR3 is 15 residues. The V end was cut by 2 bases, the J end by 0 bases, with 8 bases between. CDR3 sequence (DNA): TGTGCCAGCAGCTTAAGTGGCCGCTCTGGAAACACCATATATTTT. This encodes CASSLSGRSGNTIYF.

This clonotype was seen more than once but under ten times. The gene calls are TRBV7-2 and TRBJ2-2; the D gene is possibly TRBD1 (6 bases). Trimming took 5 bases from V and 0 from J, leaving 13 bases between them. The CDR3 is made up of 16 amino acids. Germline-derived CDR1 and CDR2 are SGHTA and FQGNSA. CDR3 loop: CASSPNWGPNTGELFF. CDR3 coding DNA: TGTGCCAGCAGCCCCAACTGGGGGCCGAACACCGGGGAGCTGTTTTTT. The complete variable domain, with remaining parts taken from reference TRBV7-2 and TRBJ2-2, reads GAGVSQSPSNKVTEKGKDVELRCDPISGHTALYWYRQSLGQGLEFLIYFQGNSAPDKSGLPSDRFSAERTGGSVSTLTIQRTQQEDSAVYLCASSPNWGPNTGELFFGEGSRLTVL.

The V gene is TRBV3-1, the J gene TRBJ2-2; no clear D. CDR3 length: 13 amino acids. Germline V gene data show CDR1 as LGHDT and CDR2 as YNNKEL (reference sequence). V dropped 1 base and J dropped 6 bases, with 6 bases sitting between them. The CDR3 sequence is CASSQVAPGELFF. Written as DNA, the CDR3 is TGTGCCAGCAGCCAAGTGGCGCCCGGGGAGCTGTTTTTT.

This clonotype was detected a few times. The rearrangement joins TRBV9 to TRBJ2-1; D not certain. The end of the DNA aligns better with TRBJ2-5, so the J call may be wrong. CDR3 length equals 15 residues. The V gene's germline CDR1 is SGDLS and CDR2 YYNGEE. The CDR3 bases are TGTGCCAGCAGCGTAGGAAGGGTAGGGATGGAGACCCAGTACTTC. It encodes CASSVGRVGMETQYF.

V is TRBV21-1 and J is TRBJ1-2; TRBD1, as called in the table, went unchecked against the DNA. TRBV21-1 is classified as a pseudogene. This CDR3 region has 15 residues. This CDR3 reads CASTTSPGNNYGYTF. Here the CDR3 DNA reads TGTGCCAGCACCACAAGCCCGGGTAATAACTATGGCTACACCTTC.

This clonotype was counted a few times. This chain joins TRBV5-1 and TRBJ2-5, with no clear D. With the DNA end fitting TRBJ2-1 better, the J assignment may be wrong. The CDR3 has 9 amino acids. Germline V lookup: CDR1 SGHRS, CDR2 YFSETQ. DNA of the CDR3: TGCGCCAGCGGCGATGAGCAGTTCTTC. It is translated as CASGDEQFF.

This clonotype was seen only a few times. The CDR3 region is CASSLAGGDEKLFF. CDR3 in DNA: TGTGCCAGCAGTTTGGCAGGAGGGGATGAAAAACTGTTTTTT. The chain carries TRBV27 and TRBJ1-4; D perhaps matches TRBD1 (5 bases). V lost 3 bases and J lost 6, with 11 bases in between. Germline CDR1 reads MNHEY; CDR2 reads SMNVEV (reference sequence). The CDR3 has 14 residues.

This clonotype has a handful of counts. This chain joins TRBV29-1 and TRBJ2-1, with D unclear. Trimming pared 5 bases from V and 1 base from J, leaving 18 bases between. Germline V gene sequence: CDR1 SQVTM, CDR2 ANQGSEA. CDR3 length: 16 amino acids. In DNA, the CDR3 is TGCAGCGTTCTAAAGACGGACCCATCTTCCTACAATGAGCAGTTCTTC. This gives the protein CSVLKTDPSSYNEQFF.

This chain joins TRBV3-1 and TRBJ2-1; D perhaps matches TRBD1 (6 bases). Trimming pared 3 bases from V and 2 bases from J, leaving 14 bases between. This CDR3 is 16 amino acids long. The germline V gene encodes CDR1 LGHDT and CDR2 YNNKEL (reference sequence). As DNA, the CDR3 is TGTGCCAGCAGCCACAGCAGGGGATTCCCCTACAATGAGCAGTTCTTC. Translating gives CASSHSRGFPYNEQFF.

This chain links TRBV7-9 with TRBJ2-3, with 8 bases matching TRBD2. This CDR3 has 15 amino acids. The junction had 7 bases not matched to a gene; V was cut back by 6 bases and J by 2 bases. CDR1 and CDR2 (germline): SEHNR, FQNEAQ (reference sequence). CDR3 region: CASSFKAGVTDTQYF. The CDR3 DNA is TGTGCCAGCAGTTTTAAAGCGGGAGTCACAGATACGCAGTATTTT.

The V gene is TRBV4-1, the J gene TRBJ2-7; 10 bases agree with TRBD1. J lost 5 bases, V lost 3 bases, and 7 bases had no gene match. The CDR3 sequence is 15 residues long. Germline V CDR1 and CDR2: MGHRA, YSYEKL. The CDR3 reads CASSHPGTGEDEQYF. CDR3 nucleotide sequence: TGCGCCAGCAGCCATCCCGGGACAGGGGAGGACGAGCAGTACTTC.

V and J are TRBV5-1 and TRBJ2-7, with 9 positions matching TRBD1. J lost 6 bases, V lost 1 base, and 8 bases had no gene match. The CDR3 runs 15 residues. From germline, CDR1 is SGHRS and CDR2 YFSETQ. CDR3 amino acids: CASSLTGTGFAEQYF. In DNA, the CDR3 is TGCGCCAGCAGCTTGACCGGGACAGGGTTCGCCGAGCAGTACTTC.

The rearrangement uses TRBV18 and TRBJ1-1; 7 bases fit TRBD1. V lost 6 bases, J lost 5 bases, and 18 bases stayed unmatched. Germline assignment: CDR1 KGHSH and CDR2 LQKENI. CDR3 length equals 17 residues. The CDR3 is CASSLTLDRWGGTEAFF. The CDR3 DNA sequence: TGTGCCAGCTCCCTCACTTTGGACAGGTGGGGTGGAACTGAAGCTTTCTTT.

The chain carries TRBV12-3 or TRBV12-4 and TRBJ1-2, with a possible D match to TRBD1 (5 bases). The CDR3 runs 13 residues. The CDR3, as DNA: TGTGCAACCAGGGAGGGGTTCAACTATGGCTACACCTTC. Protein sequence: CATREGFNYGYTF.

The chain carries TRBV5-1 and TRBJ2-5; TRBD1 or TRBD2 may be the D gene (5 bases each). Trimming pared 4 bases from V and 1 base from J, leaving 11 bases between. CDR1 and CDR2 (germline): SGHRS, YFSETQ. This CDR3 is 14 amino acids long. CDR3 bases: TGCGCCAGCAGCACCGGGACGGTCCAAGAGACCCAGTACTTC. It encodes CASSTGTVQETQYF. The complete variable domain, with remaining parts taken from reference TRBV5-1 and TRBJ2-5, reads KAGVTQTPRYLIKTRGQQVTLSCSPISGHRSVSWYQQTPGQGLQFLFEYFSETQRNKGNFPGRFSGRQFSNSRSEMNVSTLELGDSALYLCASSTGTVQETQYFGPGTRLLVL.

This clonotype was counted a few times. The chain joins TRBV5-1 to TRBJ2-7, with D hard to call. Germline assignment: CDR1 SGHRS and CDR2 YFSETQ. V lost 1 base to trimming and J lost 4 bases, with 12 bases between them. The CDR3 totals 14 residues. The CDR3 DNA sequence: TGCGCCAGCAGCTTGAAGGGAAGTGGATACGAGCAGTACTTC. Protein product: CASSLKGSGYEQYF.

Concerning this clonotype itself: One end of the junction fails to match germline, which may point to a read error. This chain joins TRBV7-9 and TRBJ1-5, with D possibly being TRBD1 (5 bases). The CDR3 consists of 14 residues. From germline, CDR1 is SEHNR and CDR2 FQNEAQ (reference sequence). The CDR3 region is CASSRGGSNQPQHF. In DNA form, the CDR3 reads TGTGCCAGCAGCCGTGGGGGTAGCAATCAGCCTCAGCATTTT.